The T cell receptor beta chain described here comes from a study of technical replicates of blood from a few donors. J lost 4 bases, V lost 0 bases, and 28 bases had no gene match. CDR1 is LNHNV, CDR2 YYDKDF, per germline (reference sequence). This CDR3 has 24 residues. The repertoire was sequenced with immunoSEQ multiplex PCR; TCRdb's copy has only in-frame clones and lacks some. The sample includes about 100,000 clones, 90% to 96% of them seen just once. This chain links TRBV15 with TRBJ2-1; 9 bases align to TRBD2. This sequence originates from a human donor in good health. The specimen sequenced was T cells isolated from PBMCs. CDR3 sequence (DNA): TGTGCCACCAGCAGAGATCAATGGACTAGCGCCATGGAGTCGGTATTGGAGGGATACAATGAGCAGTTCTTC. This sequence encodes CATSRDQWTSAMESVLEGYNEQFF.